Sequencing of this T cell receptor beta chain was carried out in a study of T cells in Graves' hyperthyroidism and ophthalmopathy. Study results and caveats: It was a median approximately 6 months before onset that the model predicted ophthalmopathy. In the blood, most expanded thyroid clonotypes above 0.001 appeared as well.

Uncontrolled infections, other autoimmune diseases, pregnancy or lactation led to exclusion of patients. Thyroid ultrasound and orbital computed tomography, with clinical symptoms and serum thyroxine and TRAb, informed diagnoses. As for this clonotype: Its target is unknown. A junction boundary mismatches the germline segment, possibly from a read error.

Germline V lookup: CDR1 SEHNR, CDR2 FQNEAQ (reference sequence). The CDR3 loop spans 15 amino acids. RNA transcripts served as the template for amplifying TCR beta CDR3 regions. A first-round RT-PCR of the TCR CDR3 used the HTBI primer set. TCRdb used MiXCR to reprocess the multiplex PCR reads, holding one entry per CDR3 protein. The sample has about 510,000 distinct CDR3 sequences, over 35% seen once. The sequenced material came from peripheral blood or thyroid tissue (not recorded which). The V and J genes are TRBV7-9 and TRBJ1-3; D might be TRBD1 (5 bases). This sequence was found in an adult woman with Graves' disease, either hyperthyroidism or ophthalmopathy (not recorded which). Here the CDR3 reads CASSHRDGGKNTIYF. The DNA for the CDR3 is TGCGCCAGCAGCCACCGGGACGGTGGAAAAAACACCATATATTTT.